A selection of T cell receptor beta chains follows, all from one sample in a study of T cell repertoires in ileal Crohn's disease. Sequencing used immunoSEQ multiplex PCR; TCRdb keeps in-frame clones, though not all of them. The data contain 2,600 or so clones, about three quarters of them seen just once; the ten biggest clones take up under 14%. Sequenced sample: ileal tissue. The receptors were gathered from an adult with Crohn's disease. Both conserved end residues are part of each CDR3. The D gene is left open where the match is weak. Clone size is shown for a subset of rows, as once, few, many or a class of expanded clone.

TRBJ2-5 | NA | TRBV6-1 | TRBD2 | TGTGCCAGCAGTGAAGCAGCGGGAGGGCCAGAGACCCAGTACTTC | CASSEAAGGPETQYF
TRBJ1-5 | NA | TRBV19 | TRBD1 | TGTGCCAGTAGTGGGACAGGGTCCCAGCCCCAGCATTTT | CASSGTGSQPQHF
TRBJ2-2 | once | TRBV9 | NA | TGTGCCAGCAGGAAGGGCAGGGTGGCCACCGGGGAGCTGTTTTTT | CASRKGRVATGELFF
TRBJ1-5 | NA | TRBV30 | NA | TGTGCCTGGAGTGTATCAGGGTATTTCAATCAGCCCCAGCATTTT | CAWSVSGYFNQPQHF
TRBJ2-5 | NA | TRBV7-3 | TRBD1 | TGTGCCAGCAGCGTCGGGACAGGGGTATTTCAAGAGACCCAGTACTTC | CASSVGTGVFQETQYF
TRBJ2-1 | NA | TRBV27 | TRBD2 | TGTGCCAGCAGTCCGACTCCGGGACTAGCGGGAGGGCGCCCCAAGCGCGAGCAGTTCTTC | CASSPTPGLAGGRPKREQFF
TRBJ2-5 | NA | TRBV7-2 | TRBD2 | TGTGCCAGCAGCCAGCAAAGCGGGGGGCAAGAGACCCAGTACTTC | CASSQQSGGQETQYF
TRBJ1-5 | once | TRBV19 | NA | TGTGCCAGTAGTATATTAGAGCAACAGCCCCAGCATTTT | CASSILEQQPQHF
TRBJ2-1 | few | TRBV18 | TRBD2 | TGTGCCAGCTCACCGGGCCTAGCGGGAGGTAACTACAATGAGCAGTTCTTC | CASSPGLAGGNYNEQFF
TRBJ2-1 | NA | TRBV30 | NA | TGTGCCTGGAGTGTCAGGTTGTGGCGGGATGAGCAGTTCTTC | CAWSVRLWRDEQFF
TRBJ1-4 | NA | TRBV5-4 | TRBD1 | TGTGCCAGCAGCAGACAGGGACAGGGTTTCGAAAAACTGTTTTTT | CASSRQGQGFEKLFF
TRBJ1-5 | few | TRBV15 | TRBD1 | TGTGCCACCAGCACCCGACAGGGGGTATGGAATCAGCCCCAGCATTTT | CATSTRQGVWNQPQHF
TRBJ2-7 | once | TRBV6-5 | TRBD2 | TGTGCCAGCAGTTACTCTAGCGGGGCGGACGAGCAGTACTTC | CASSYSSGADEQYF
TRBJ2-3 | NA | TRBV7-2 | NA | TGTGCCAGCAGGAGCTTTGCAGATACGCAGTATTTT | CASRSFADTQYF
TRBJ2-7 | NA | TRBV6-5 | NA | TGTGCCAGCAGTTACTCGACGGGGTCCGTCCACGAGCAGTACTTC | CASSYSTGSVHEQYF
TRBJ1-2 | NA | TRBV28 | NA | TGTGCCAGCAGTTTTTCCGCAGGTAGTCACTATGGCTACACCTTC | CASSFSAGSHYGYTF
TRBJ2-3 | NA | TRBV7-3 | TRBD2 | TGTGCCAGCAGCTTAACTAGCGGGAGGGATACGCAGTATTTT | CASSLTSGRDTQYF
TRBJ2-5 | NA | TRBV5-1 | NA | TGTGCCAGCAGCAGGGACACTGAATCAGAGACCCAGTACTTC | CASSRDTESETQYF
TRBJ2-7 | once | TRBV5-6 | NA | TGTGCCAGCAGCTTGTATCGGGAGCAGTACTTC | CASSLYREQYF
TRBJ2-1 | NA | TRBV6-5 | TRBD2 | TGTGCCAGCATCAGGACACTAGCGGAGCCGGAGCAGTTCTTC | CASIRTLAEPEQFF
TRBJ2-3 | NA | TRBV4-2 | TRBD2 | TGTGCCAGCAGCCCGCGAATTCGGACTAGCTCTACAGATACGCAGTATTTT | CASSPRIRTSSTDTQYF
TRBJ1-2 | few | TRBV30 | NA | TGTGCCTGGACCGAAGTCCGGGTCTCTTTTAACTATGGCTACACCTTC | CAWTEVRVSFNYGYTF
TRBJ2-1 | NA | TRBV13 | NA | TGTGCCAGCAGATTACTAGGGGGAGCGTCGAATGAGCAGTTCTTC | CASRLLGGASNEQFF
TRBJ1-5 | NA | TRBV18 | NA | TGTGCCAGCTCACCGGGCGCTAGCAATCAGCCCCAGCATTTT | CASSPGASNQPQHF
TRBJ1-3 | NA | TRBV30 | NA | TGTGCCTGGAGTAATTTCGCCGGGTTCTCTGGAAACACCATATATTTT | CAWSNFAGFSGNTIYF
TRBJ2-1 | NA | TRBV11-2 | TRBD2 | TGTGCCAGCAGCTTAGGGGGACTAGCGGGACTCGATGAGCAGTTCTTC | CASSLGGLAGLDEQFF
TRBJ1-1 | NA | TRBV10-1 | TRBD1 | TGCGCCAGCAGTGATAGGGACAGCCTATGGGACACTGAAGCTTTCTTT | CASSDRDSLWDTEAFF
TRBJ1-4 | NA | TRBV7-6 | NA | TGTGCCAGCAGCGAACAGGAGAACAATGAAAAACTGTTTTTT | CASSEQENNEKLFF